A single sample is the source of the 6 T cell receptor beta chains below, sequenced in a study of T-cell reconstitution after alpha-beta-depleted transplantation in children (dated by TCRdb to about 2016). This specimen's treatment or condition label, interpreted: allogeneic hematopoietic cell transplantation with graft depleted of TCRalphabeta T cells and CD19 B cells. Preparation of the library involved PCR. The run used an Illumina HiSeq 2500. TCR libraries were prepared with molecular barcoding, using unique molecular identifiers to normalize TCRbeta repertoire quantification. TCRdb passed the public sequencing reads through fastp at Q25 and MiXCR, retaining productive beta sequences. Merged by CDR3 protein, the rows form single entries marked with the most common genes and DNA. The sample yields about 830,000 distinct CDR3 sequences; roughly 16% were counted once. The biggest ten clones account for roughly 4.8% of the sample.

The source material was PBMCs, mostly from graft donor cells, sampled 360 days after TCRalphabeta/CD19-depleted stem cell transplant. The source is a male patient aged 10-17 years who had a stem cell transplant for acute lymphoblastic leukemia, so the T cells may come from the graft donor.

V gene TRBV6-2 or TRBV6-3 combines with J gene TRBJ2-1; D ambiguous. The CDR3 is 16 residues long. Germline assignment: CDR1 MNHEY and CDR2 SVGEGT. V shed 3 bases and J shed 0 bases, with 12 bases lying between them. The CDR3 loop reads CASSYSGRSSYNEQFF. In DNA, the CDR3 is TGTGCCAGCAGTTATTCAGGCCGGAGCTCCTACAATGAGCAGTTCTTC.

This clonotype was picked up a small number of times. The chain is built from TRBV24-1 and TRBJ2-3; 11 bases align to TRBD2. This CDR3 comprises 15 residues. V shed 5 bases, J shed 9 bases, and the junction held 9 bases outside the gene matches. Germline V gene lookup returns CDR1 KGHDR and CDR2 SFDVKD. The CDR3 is CATSASLAGVDTQYF. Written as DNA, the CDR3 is TGTGCCACCAGTGCCTCACTAGCGGGAGTCGACACGCAGTATTTT.

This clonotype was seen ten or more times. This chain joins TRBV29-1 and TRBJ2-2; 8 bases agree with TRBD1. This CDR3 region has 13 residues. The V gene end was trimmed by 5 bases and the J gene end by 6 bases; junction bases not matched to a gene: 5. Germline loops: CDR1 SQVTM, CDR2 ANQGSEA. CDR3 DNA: TGCAGCGTTAAGACAGGGGCGCCCGGGGAGCTGTTTTTT. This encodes CSVKTGAPGELFF.

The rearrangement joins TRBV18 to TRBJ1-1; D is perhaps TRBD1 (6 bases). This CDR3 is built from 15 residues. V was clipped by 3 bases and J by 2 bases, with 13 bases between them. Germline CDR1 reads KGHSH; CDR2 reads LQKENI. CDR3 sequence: CASSPLGGANTEAFF. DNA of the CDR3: TGTGCCAGCTCACCTTTGGGGGGGGCTAACACTGAAGCTTTCTTT. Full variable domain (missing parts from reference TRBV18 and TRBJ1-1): NAGVMQNPRHLVRRRGQEARLRCSPMKGHSHVYWYRQLPEEGLKFMVYLQKENIIDESGMPKERFSAEFPKEGPSILRIQQVVRGDSAAYFCASSPLGGANTEAFFGQGTRLTVV.

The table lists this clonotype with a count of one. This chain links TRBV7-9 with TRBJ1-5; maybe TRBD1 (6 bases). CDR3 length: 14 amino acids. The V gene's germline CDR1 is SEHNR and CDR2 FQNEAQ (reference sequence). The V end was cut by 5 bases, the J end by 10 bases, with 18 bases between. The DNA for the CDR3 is TGTGCCAGCAGCCCCGACAGGCCAGGGGTTCCCCAGCATTTT. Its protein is CASSPDRPGVPQHF. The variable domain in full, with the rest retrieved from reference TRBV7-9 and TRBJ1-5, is DTGVSQNPRHKITKRGQNVTFRCDPISEHNRLYWYRQTLGQGPEFLTYFQNEAQLEKSRLLSDRFSAERPKGSFSTLEIQRTEQGDSAMYLCASSPDRPGVPQHFGDGTRLSIL.

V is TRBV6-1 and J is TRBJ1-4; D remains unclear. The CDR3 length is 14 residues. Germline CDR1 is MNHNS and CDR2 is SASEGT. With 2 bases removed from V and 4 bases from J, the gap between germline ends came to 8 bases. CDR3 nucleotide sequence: TGTGCCAGCAGTGAACGGGGATTTAATGAAAAACTGTTTTTT. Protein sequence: CASSERGFNEKLFF.